This TCR beta chain was sequenced during a study of cytomegalovirus exposure and HLA in healthy donors. Overall study: Most donors, 80% to 90% of some 400 genotyped, fell in the Caucasian-associated ancestry cluster.

About this clone itself: Its target is unknown.

Whole-study results and caveats: Overall, about 160 TCR beta chains were annotated as cytomegalovirus-associated.

The PCR contained 60 Vbeta and 13 Jbeta primers. Assay: immunoSEQ multiplex PCR; the TCRdb copy retains only in-frame clones and omits some. The sample includes approximately 100,000 clones, approximately 76% of them seen just once. Trimming took 6 bases from V and 4 from J, leaving 16 bases between them. The CDR3 has 15 residues. The germline V gene encodes CDR1 MNHEY and CDR2 SMNVEV (reference sequence). The TCR sequence derives from a man in his forties in good health and CMV-seronegative. This rearrangement joins TRBV27 to TRBJ2-1; a possible D gene is TRBD2 (6 bases). Source material: PBMCs. CDR3 DNA: TGTGCCAGCAGAAAGACGGGGGTTCTATACAATGAGCAGTTCTTC. It encodes CASRKTGVLYNEQFF.